The source of this TCR beta chain is a study of a mutant IDH1 vaccine in newly diagnosed glioma. Overall study: Treated patients comprised about 60% males and around 38% females, mean age roughly 44 years. The earlier regimen, radiotherapy, temozolomide, or both, was most often both.

The time point: week 47, end of study. Doses comprised 300 ug of mutant IDH1 20-mer peptide each, plus topical imiquimod. During weeks 1, 3, 5, 7, 11, 15, 19 and 23, patients received eight vaccinations. The CDR3 is 14 residues long. The V end was cut by 0 bases, the J end by 3 bases, with 10 bases between. Per germline, CDR1 SGHDT and CDR2 YYEEEE. Method: immunoSEQ multiplex PCR; TCRdb's copy keeps in-frame clones and lacks some. The table lists about 94,000 clones, just under 90% of them singletons. Notes on this clone: Its antigen is unidentified.

This sequence originates from a woman aged 50 to 65 with glioma. This chain links TRBV5-6 with TRBJ2-7; possible D gene TRBD2, 5 bases. Sequencing was performed on PBMCs, taken from a glioma patient whose treatment included an IDH1 peptide vaccine. The CDR3 is CASSLDPGFYEQYF. The CDR3 DNA reads TGTGCCAGCAGCTTGGACCCGGGGTTCTACGAGCAGTACTTC. The whole variable domain, filled in from reference TRBV5-6 and TRBJ2-7, reads DAGVTQSPTHLIKTRGQQVTLRCSPKSGHDTVSWYQQALGQGPQFIFQYYEEEERQRGNFPDRFSGHQFPNYSSELNVNALLLGDSALYLCASSLDPGFYEQYFGPGTRLTVT.